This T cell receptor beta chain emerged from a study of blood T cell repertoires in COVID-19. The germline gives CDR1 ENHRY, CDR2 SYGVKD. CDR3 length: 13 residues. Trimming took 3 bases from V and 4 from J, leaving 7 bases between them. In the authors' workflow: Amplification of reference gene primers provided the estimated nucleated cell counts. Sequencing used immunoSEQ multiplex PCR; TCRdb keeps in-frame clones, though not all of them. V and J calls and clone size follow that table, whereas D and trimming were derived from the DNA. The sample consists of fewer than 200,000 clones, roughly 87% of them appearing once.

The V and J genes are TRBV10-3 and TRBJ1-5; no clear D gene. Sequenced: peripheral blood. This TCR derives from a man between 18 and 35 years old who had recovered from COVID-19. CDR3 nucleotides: TGTGCCATCAGTGACCTTAGTAATCAGCCCCAGCATTTT. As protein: CAISDLSNQPQHF.